A selection of T cell receptor beta chains follows, all from one sample in a study of early T cells in non-severe SARS-CoV-2 infection. TCRdb recomputed calls from the 5' RACE reads with MiXCR, one row per CDR3 protein. The data show approximately 63,000 distinct CDR3 sequences, with over 4.5% seen just once and around 3.5% held by the top ten. This sample comprised whole blood, obtained at baseline. These receptors were collected from an adult who was a healthcare worker with PCR-confirmed SARS-CoV-2 infection or an uninfected control (not recorded which). The CDR3 runs from the conserved cysteine through the conserved F or W. A D gene is named only where the DNA matches it firmly. Clone size, where shown, is once, few, many, or a class for clones that have expanded.

clone_size j_call d_call v_call cdr3_nt cdr3_aa
many TRBJ2-3 TRBD2 TRBV4-2 TGTGCCAGCAGCCAAGGGACTAGCGGACGCACAGATACGCAGTATTTT CASSQGTSGRTDTQYF
few TRBJ2-4 - TRBV2 TGTGCCAGCAGCGGATTCACAGGGCGTGACATTCAGTACTTC CASSGFTGRDIQYF
many TRBJ2-2 TRBD1 TRBV6-1 TGTGCCAGCAGCAGGGGGCCCGGGGAGCTGTTTTTT CASSRGPGELFF
many TRBJ2-4 - TRBV5-1 TGCGCCAGCGGGACGGATTCAAACATTCAGTACTTC CASGTDSNIQYF
many TRBJ2-7 TRBD1 TRBV19 TGTGCCAGTAGTGCTACAGGGGTAGGTGCCTACGAGCAGTACTTC CASSATGVGAYEQYF
many TRBJ2-1 TRBD2 TRBV11-3 TGTGCCAGCAGCTTAGATTCGGGACTAGCGGGCTACAATGAGCAGTTCTTC CASSLDSGLAGYNEQFF
- TRBJ2-1 - TRBV6-5 TGTGCCAGCAGTTACTCGAGCGGTTCCTACAATGAGCAGTTCTTC CASSYSSGSYNEQFF
many TRBJ2-7 - TRBV5-6 TGTGCCAGCAGCTTGGAGCAGACCCCCAACTACGAGCAGTACTTC CASSLEQTPNYEQYF
many TRBJ1-2 - TRBV6-2/TRBV6-3 TGTGCCAGCAGTTACGGTTCGGACTATGGCTACACCTTC CASSYGSDYGYTF
many TRBJ2-2 TRBD2 TRBV24-1 TGTGCCACCAGTGATTTGGGGGGAGGGCCCGCCGGGGAGCTGTTTTTT CATSDLGGGPAGELFF
few TRBJ1-1 - TRBV27 TGTGCCAGCACCGGAAGGAATGAAGCTTTCTTT CASTGRNEAFF
many TRBJ2-5 TRBD2 TRBV2 TGTGCCAGCAGTGAAAGAAGCGGGAGAACGAAGGAGACCCAGTACTTC CASSERSGRTKETQYF
few TRBJ2-7 - TRBV18 TGTGCCAGCTCAGGGAGATTTCCTCTCTACGAGCAGTACTTC CASSGRFPLYEQYF
many TRBJ1-5 - TRBV7-2 TGTGCCAGCAGCTCAGATCAAGGGCAGCCCCAGCATTTT CASSSDQGQPQHF
many TRBJ2-7 TRBD1 TRBV10-3 TGTGCCATCAGTGAACGCGGAGTGGGACAGGGACCCTACGAGCAGTACTTC CAISERGVGQGPYEQYF
many TRBJ2-7 TRBD1 TRBV28 TGTGCCAGCAGTCCGTGGGACAGGGGAATTTACGAGCAGTACTTC CASSPWDRGIYEQYF
many TRBJ1-5 TRBD1 TRBV27 TGTGCCAGCAGTCCAACGGACAGGGCATCAAATCAGCCCCAGCATTTT CASSPTDRASNQPQHF
many TRBJ2-5 - TRBV12-3/TRBV12-4 TGTGCCAGCACCCTGGGGGGCTGGACCCAGTACTTC CASTLGGWTQYF
- TRBJ2-3 - TRBV18 TGTGCCAGCTCACCACAAACAGATACGCAGTATTTT CASSPQTDTQYF
- TRBJ1-1 - TRBV6-2/TRBV6-3 TGTGCCAGCAGTTCCCGGGGGCAGAGGCTGAAGCTTTTCTTT CASSSRGQRLKLFF
many TRBJ2-1 TRBD2 TRBV20-1 TGCAGTCAACAGGGGACTAGCGCCTACAATGAGCAGTTCTTC CSQQGTSAYNEQFF
- TRBJ2-3 TRBD2 TRBV20-1 TGCAGTGCTAGAATGGGACTAGCGGGATTAGATACGCAGTATTTT CSARMGLAGLDTQYF
- TRBJ1-5 - TRBV20-1 TGCAGTGCCCCGTCGCAGGGAAGTCAGCCCCAGCATTTT CSAPSQGSQPQHF
many TRBJ2-1 - TRBV9 TGTGCCAGCAGCCTAACGGACTACAATGAGCAGTTCTTC CASSLTDYNEQFF
few TRBJ2-3 TRBD2 TRBV4-3 TGCGCCAGCAGCCCCCTTGCGGCGGGAGAAAGAGATACGCAGTATTTT CASSPLAAGERDTQYF
- TRBJ2-5 TRBD2 TRBV7-8 TGTGCCAGCAGCTCCTCCCCAGCGGGAGTGGAGACCCAGTACTTC CASSSSPAGVETQYF
many TRBJ2-5 TRBD1 TRBV7-7 TGTGCCAGCAGCTTAGGAGGGGGCGTCCCCCAAGAGACCCAGTACTTC CASSLGGGVPQETQYF
many TRBJ1-2 TRBD1 TRBV19 TGTGCCAGTGCCGACAGGGGCCAAAACTATGGCTACACCTTC CASADRGQNYGYTF
few TRBJ1-2 TRBD1 TRBV7-2 TGTGCCAGCAGCTTAGTCGCGGGGGACAGGGCTAACTATGGCTACACCTTC CASSLVAGDRANYGYTF
many TRBJ2-1 TRBD1 TRBV29-1 TGCAGCGTTAGGGGGCAGGGGCAGAATGAGCAGTTCTTC CSVRGQGQNEQFF
many TRBJ1-6 - TRBV20-1 TGCAGTGCCGACAATGGTTTAGATAGGCGGGACAACAGTTCACCCCTCCACTTT CSADNGLDRRDNSSPLHF
many TRBJ1-1 TRBD1 TRBV10-2 TGCGCCAGCAGTGAGTCCCAGGGGGGGAGAGCTTTCTTT CASSESQGGRAFF
few TRBJ1-2 - TRBV20-1 TGCAGTGCTAGAGTGGGGGACAACTATGGCTACACCTTC CSARVGDNYGYTF
many TRBJ1-5 - TRBV7-2 TGTGCCAGCAGCTCGGCAGCGGCCCAGCATTTT CASSSAAAQHF
few TRBJ2-3 TRBD2 TRBV11-2 TGTGCCAGCAGCTTTTCCGGGACTAAGAACTCAGATACGCAGTATTTT CASSFSGTKNSDTQYF
many TRBJ2-2 TRBD1 TRBV27 TGTGCCAGCAGAACCGGGACAGCAAGCACCGGGGAGCTGTTTTTT CASRTGTASTGELFF
many TRBJ2-5 - TRBV20-1 TGCAGTGCTAGGGACAGCGAGGAAGAGACCCAGTACTTC CSARDSEEETQYF
many TRBJ2-6 - TRBV10-3 TGTGCCATCAGTGAGGCTGGTGGGGCCAACGTCCTGACTTTC CAISEAGGANVLTF
many TRBJ1-5 - TRBV20-1 TGCAGTGCCCTTCGATGGGAAGCGCAGCCCCAGCATTTT CSALRWEAQPQHF
many TRBJ1-5 TRBD1 TRBV6-1 TGTGCCAGCAGTGGGGGGGACAGGGGTTTGGGCGATCAGCCCCAGCATTTT CASSGGDRGLGDQPQHF
many TRBJ2-5 TRBD2 TRBV5-1 TGCGCCAGCAGCTTGGAAGCGGGAGCGGCCATGTACCAAGAGACCCAGTACTTC CASSLEAGAAMYQETQYF
- TRBJ2-7 - TRBV27 TGTGCCAGCAGTTCGCCAGGGACATCTACCTACGAGCAGTACTTC CASSSPGTSTYEQYF
- TRBJ2-1 - TRBV18 TGTGCCAGCTCACCACCGGTGGGCGGCAGCTCCTACAATGAGCAGTTCTTC CASSPPVGGSSYNEQFF
many TRBJ1-5 - TRBV29-1 TGCAGCGTGGGGGAGTCCAGAGACAGCGAAAGTCAGCATTTT CSVGESRDSESQHF
many TRBJ2-2 - TRBV20-1 TGCAGTGCTAGAGGAATAATTCGGCGGGAGAACACCGGGGAGCTGTTTTTT CSARGIIRRENTGELFF
few TRBJ1-6 - TRBV27 TGTGCCAGCAGTCCACTCTCAGGAAATAATTCACCCCTCCACTTT CASSPLSGNNSPLHF